These T cell receptor beta chains were read from a single sample in a study of blood T cell repertoires in COVID-19. Data came from immunoSEQ multiplex PCR; TCRdb stores just in-frame clones and leaves some out. This repertoire shows approximately 100,000 clones, about nine tenths found once; its top ten account for about 0.89%. Sequencing was performed on peripheral blood. Receptors were obtained from a man in his sixties with acute or convalescent COVID-19. CDR3s include the opening cysteine and the closing phenylalanine or tryptophan. The order of the fields is clone size, V gene, D gene, CDR3 length, J gene, CDR3 DNA, CDR3 protein. D genes are given only for firm matches. Expanded clones get a size class; other rows say once, few or many, or leave the size out.

abundance: -; v_gene: TRBV19; d_gene: TRBD2; len: 16; j_gene: TRBJ2-3; CDR3nt: TGTGCCAGTAGTACCCGACTAGCGGGAGCCATTGATACGCAGTATTTT; CDR3aa: CASSTRLAGAIDTQYF
abundance: few; v_gene: TRBV5-1; d_gene: TRBD1; len: 12; j_gene: TRBJ1-6; CDR3nt: TGCGCCAGCAGCTTACAGGGGGCCACCCTCCACTTT; CDR3aa: CASSLQGATLHF
abundance: -; v_gene: TRBV7-9; d_gene: -; len: 14; j_gene: TRBJ1-2; CDR3nt: TGTGCCAGCAGCTTAGCCCCAGATGACTATGGCTACACCTTC; CDR3aa: CASSLAPDDYGYTF
abundance: few; v_gene: TRBV27; d_gene: TRBD1; len: 16; j_gene: TRBJ2-2; CDR3nt: TGTGCCAGCAGTCTTACCGGGACAGGGGACACCGGGGAGCTGTTTTTT; CDR3aa: CASSLTGTGDTGELFF
abundance: -; v_gene: TRBV5-4; d_gene: TRBD1; len: 15; j_gene: TRBJ2-3; CDR3nt: TGTGCCAGCAGCCTGGGACAGGGGGGTCCAGATACGCAGTATTTT; CDR3aa: CASSLGQGGPDTQYF
abundance: -; v_gene: TRBV11-2; d_gene: -; len: 18; j_gene: TRBJ2-3; CDR3nt: TGTGCCAGCAGCTCCGGCCTTAGGGTAGCGGTAAGCACAGATACGCAGTATTTT; CDR3aa: CASSSGLRVAVSTDTQYF
abundance: -; v_gene: TRBV20-1; d_gene: TRBD2; len: 16; j_gene: TRBJ2-1; CDR3nt: TGCAGTGCTAGTTGGGGGACTAGCGGGAGTAGTAATGAGCAGTTCTTC; CDR3aa: CSASWGTSGSSNEQFF
abundance: -; v_gene: TRBV5-1; d_gene: -; len: 13; j_gene: TRBJ1-1; CDR3nt: TGCGCCAGCAGCGACACAATGAACACTGAAGCTTTCTTT; CDR3aa: CASSDTMNTEAFF
abundance: -; v_gene: TRBV6-5; d_gene: TRBD2; len: 15; j_gene: TRBJ2-7; CDR3nt: TGTGCCAGCAGTTCACTAGCGGGACAATCCTACGAGCAGTACTTC; CDR3aa: CASSSLAGQSYEQYF
abundance: -; v_gene: TRBV19; d_gene: -; len: 12; j_gene: TRBJ2-7; CDR3nt: TGTGCCAGTAGTGCAGGGTTCTACGAGCAGTACTTC; CDR3aa: CASSAGFYEQYF
abundance: -; v_gene: TRBV30; d_gene: TRBD2; len: 15; j_gene: TRBJ2-5; CDR3nt: TGTGCCTGGAGTAGAAGCGGGGGAGACCAAGAGACCCAGTACTTC; CDR3aa: CAWSRSGGDQETQYF
abundance: once; v_gene: TRBV5-4; d_gene: TRBD2; len: 15; j_gene: TRBJ2-7; CDR3nt: TGTGCCAGCAGCCGGATAGCGGGAGCCGGAAACGAGCAGTACTTC; CDR3aa: CASSRIAGAGNEQYF
abundance: -; v_gene: TRBV11-2; d_gene: TRBD2; len: 17; j_gene: TRBJ2-3; CDR3nt: TGTGCCAGCAGCCCTGGGACTAGCGGGGGAAGCACAGATACGCAGTATTTT; CDR3aa: CASSPGTSGGSTDTQYF
abundance: once; v_gene: TRBV5-1; d_gene: -; len: 14; j_gene: TRBJ2-7; CDR3nt: TGCGCCAGCAGCTTGGTCGGGAGCTCCTACGAGCAGTACTTC; CDR3aa: CASSLVGSSYEQYF
abundance: -; v_gene: TRBV28; d_gene: -; len: 15; j_gene: TRBJ2-7; CDR3nt: TGTGCCAGCAGTTTACCCCCGTCGAGCTCCTACGAGCAGTACTTC; CDR3aa: CASSLPPSSSYEQYF
abundance: -; v_gene: TRBV9; d_gene: -; len: 15; j_gene: TRBJ1-4; CDR3nt: TGTGCCAGCAGCGTAGCGGGGGGAGCTAATGAAAAACTGTTTTTT; CDR3aa: CASSVAGGANEKLFF
abundance: -; v_gene: TRBV14; d_gene: -; len: 15; j_gene: TRBJ2-1; CDR3nt: TGTGCCAGCAGCCAATCGCCAGAGCGCTACAATGAGCAGTTCTTC; CDR3aa: CASSQSPERYNEQFF
abundance: -; v_gene: TRBV6-5; d_gene: -; len: 14; j_gene: TRBJ2-1; CDR3nt: TGTGCCACCCTCCCCAAGCCGTTGTATGGTGAGCAGTTCTTC; CDR3aa: CATLPKPLYGEQFF
abundance: -; v_gene: TRBV30; d_gene: TRBD1; len: 16; j_gene: TRBJ1-5; CDR3nt: TGTGCCTGGAGTGTACCATCAGGGGGACTGAATCAGCCCCAGCATTTT; CDR3aa: CAWSVPSGGLNQPQHF
abundance: -; v_gene: TRBV4-1; d_gene: TRBD2; len: 17; j_gene: TRBJ2-5; CDR3nt: TGCGCCAGCAGCCAGGATGGGACTAGCGGGAGTGGAGAGACCCAGTACTTC; CDR3aa: CASSQDGTSGSGETQYF
abundance: -; v_gene: TRBV14; d_gene: TRBD1; len: 16; j_gene: TRBJ2-2; CDR3nt: TGTGCCAGCAGCTATGGACAGGGACCGGGCACCGGGGAGCTGTTTTTT; CDR3aa: CASSYGQGPGTGELFF
abundance: few; v_gene: TRBV2; d_gene: TRBD1; len: 13; j_gene: TRBJ1-1; CDR3nt: TGTGCCAGCACGGGACAGCAGAACACTGAAGCTTTCTTT; CDR3aa: CASTGQQNTEAFF
abundance: -; v_gene: TRBV6-6; d_gene: -; len: 15; j_gene: TRBJ2-3; CDR3nt: TGTGCCAGCAGTAATCAGCGGCCTAGCACAGATACGCAGTATTTT; CDR3aa: CASSNQRPSTDTQYF
abundance: -; v_gene: TRBV18; d_gene: -; len: 17; j_gene: TRBJ1-3; CDR3nt: TGTGCCAGCTCACCACAGAGGTCGGCAAGCTCTGGAAACACCATATATTTT; CDR3aa: CASSPQRSASSGNTIYF
abundance: -; v_gene: TRBV15; d_gene: TRBD1; len: 14; j_gene: TRBJ2-1; CDR3nt: TGTGCCACCAGCAGTGGGACAGGGCGGAATGAGCAGTTCTTC; CDR3aa: CATSSGTGRNEQFF
abundance: -; v_gene: TRBV5-4; d_gene: -; len: 13; j_gene: TRBJ2-5; CDR3nt: TGTGCCAGCTCAGAGCGGGACCAAGAGACCCAGTACTTC; CDR3aa: CASSERDQETQYF
abundance: -; v_gene: TRBV23-1; d_gene: -; len: 16; j_gene: TRBJ1-5; CDR3nt: TGCGCCAGCTGCCCCCCCTCTGACAGGAGCCATCAGCCCCAGCATTTT; CDR3aa: CASCPPSDRSHQPQHF
abundance: -; v_gene: TRBV30; d_gene: -; len: 14; j_gene: TRBJ1-1; CDR3nt: TGTGCCTGTCCGTACCCAGGGGTGGGCACTGAAGCTTTCTTT; CDR3aa: CACPYPGVGTEAFF
abundance: -; v_gene: TRBV2; d_gene: TRBD2; len: 15; j_gene: TRBJ2-1; CDR3nt: TGTGCCAGCAGTCCTAGCGGCCTGATTTTCAATGAGCAGTTCTTC; CDR3aa: CASSPSGLIFNEQFF
abundance: few; v_gene: TRBV29-1; d_gene: TRBD1; len: 11; j_gene: TRBJ2-7; CDR3nt: TGCAGCGGCAGACAGGGGCCCGAGCAGTACTTC; CDR3aa: CSGRQGPEQYF
abundance: -; v_gene: TRBV18; d_gene: TRBD1; len: 16; j_gene: TRBJ2-1; CDR3nt: TGTGCCAGCTCACCAGACTGGAACAGGGGGCGCGGTGAGCAGTTCTTC; CDR3aa: CASSPDWNRGRGEQFF
abundance: -; v_gene: TRBV5-1; d_gene: TRBD2; len: 16; j_gene: TRBJ2-2; CDR3nt: TGCGCCAGCAGCCGGGGACTAGCGGGGAACACCGGGGAGCTGTTTTTT; CDR3aa: CASSRGLAGNTGELFF
abundance: -; v_gene: TRBV30; d_gene: TRBD2; len: 15; j_gene: TRBJ2-1; CDR3nt: TGTGCCTGGAGTCCGCTAGCGGGCCTATACAATGAGCAGTTCTTC; CDR3aa: CAWSPLAGLYNEQFF
abundance: -; v_gene: TRBV5-1; d_gene: TRBD2; len: 15; j_gene: TRBJ2-1; CDR3nt: TGCGCCAGCAGCGGGATGGGACTAGCGGATAATGAGCAGTTCTTC; CDR3aa: CASSGMGLADNEQFF
abundance: -; v_gene: TRBV5-1; d_gene: TRBD1; len: 13; j_gene: TRBJ1-1; CDR3nt: TGCGCCAGCAGCTTGACTCGGGACAGGGCTGCTTTCTTT; CDR3aa: CASSLTRDRAAFF
abundance: -; v_gene: TRBV13; d_gene: -; len: 13; j_gene: TRBJ2-1; CDR3nt: TGTGCCAGCAGCTGGCGACTTCGGGATGAGCAGTTCTTC; CDR3aa: CASSWRLRDEQFF
abundance: -; v_gene: TRBV2; d_gene: TRBD1; len: 14; j_gene: TRBJ1-5; CDR3nt: TGTGCCAGCAGTCGGGACAGGGACGACCAGCCCCAGCATTTT; CDR3aa: CASSRDRDDQPQHF
abundance: -; v_gene: TRBV10-1; d_gene: TRBD1; len: 13; j_gene: TRBJ1-1; CDR3nt: TGCGCCAGCCAGGACAGGTCAGGGACTGAAGCTTTCTTT; CDR3aa: CASQDRSGTEAFF
abundance: -; v_gene: TRBV15; d_gene: -; len: 14; j_gene: TRBJ1-5; CDR3nt: TGTGCCACCAGCATCAACAGGGAATCAGAGCCCCAGCATTTT; CDR3aa: CATSINRESEPQHF
abundance: -; v_gene: TRBV11-3; d_gene: -; len: 16; j_gene: TRBJ1-2; CDR3nt: TGTGCCAGCAGCTTATATTGGGTAAGGGGAGGACATGGCTACACCTTC; CDR3aa: CASSLYWVRGGHGYTF
abundance: -; v_gene: TRBV19; d_gene: -; len: 14; j_gene: TRBJ1-1; CDR3nt: TGTGCCAGTATTTTGGACAGCATGAACACTGAAGCTTTCTTT; CDR3aa: CASILDSMNTEAFF
abundance: -; v_gene: TRBV5-5; d_gene: -; len: 18; j_gene: TRBJ1-5; CDR3nt: TGTGCCAGCAGCCCCGACCCTTTTTTGTTGGGAGGAAGTGGGAGGCGGCATTTT; CDR3aa: CASSPDPFLLGGSGRRHF
abundance: -; v_gene: TRBV5-1; d_gene: -; len: 18; j_gene: TRBJ1-3; CDR3nt: TGCGCCAGCAGCTTGTCCGTAGGGGATTGGCCCTCTGGAAACACCATATATTTT; CDR3aa: CASSLSVGDWPSGNTIYF
abundance: -; v_gene: TRBV24-1; d_gene: -; len: 15; j_gene: TRBJ2-3; CDR3nt: TGTGCCACCAGTGATTTTCAGGAAAACACAGATACGCAGTATTTT; CDR3aa: CATSDFQENTDTQYF
abundance: -; v_gene: TRBV5-1; d_gene: -; len: 14; j_gene: TRBJ2-5; CDR3nt: TGCGCCAGCAGCTTGGCGGACAGCCAAGAGACCCAGTACTTC; CDR3aa: CASSLADSQETQYF
abundance: -; v_gene: TRBV24-1; d_gene: -; len: 12; j_gene: TRBJ2-2; CDR3nt: TGTGCCACCAGTGAATCGGGTCGGGAGCTGTTTTTT; CDR3aa: CATSESGRELFF
abundance: -; v_gene: TRBV9; d_gene: TRBD2; len: 16; j_gene: TRBJ2-2; CDR3nt: TGTGCCAGCAGCGTAACGACTAGCGGGAGCACCGGGGAGCTGTTTTTT; CDR3aa: CASSVTTSGSTGELFF
abundance: -; v_gene: TRBV2; d_gene: -; len: 13; j_gene: TRBJ2-2; CDR3nt: TGTGCCAGCAGTTTACAGGGATGGCGGGAGCTGTTTTTT; CDR3aa: CASSLQGWRELFF
abundance: -; v_gene: TRBV5-1; d_gene: -; len: 16; j_gene: TRBJ1-1; CDR3nt: TGCGCCAGCAGCTTGGCCCAGGACAGATCTCCCGTTGAAGCTTTCTTT; CDR3aa: CASSLAQDRSPVEAFF